The 23 T cell receptor beta chains presented below share a single source sample, sequenced in a study of T-cell reconstitution after alpha-beta-depleted transplantation in children. Preparation of the TCRbeta library was carried out with unique molecular identifiers. MiXCR was run by TCRdb on the PCR reads, yielding one entry per CDR3 protein. This sample has about 580,000 distinct CDR3 sequences, with 27% found just once. The sequencing used PBMCs, collected before TCRalphabeta/CD19-depleted stem cell transplant. All receptors come from a boy under two years old with Wiskott-Aldrich syndrome, due to receive a stem cell transplant.

This clonotype was counted between two and nine times. The chain recombines TRBV24-1 with TRBJ2-4; D is perhaps TRBD1 (5 bases). Looked up from germline, CDR1 is KGHDR and CDR2 is SFDVKD. The CDR3 runs 13 residues. The V end was cut by 5 bases, the J end by 4 bases, with 8 bases between. The CDR3 region is CATSARQKNIQYF. The CDR3 region has the DNA TGTGCCACCAGTGCCCGACAGAAAAACATTCAGTACTTC.

The rearrangement uses TRBV4-2 and TRBJ2-3; no clear D. Trimming removed 1 base at V and 0 bases at J, with 8 bases between. Germline loops: CDR1 LGHNA, CDR2 YNFKEQ. The CDR3 spans 15 residues. The DNA of the CDR3 is TGTGCCAGCAGCCAAGGGGAATCTAGCACAGATACGCAGTATTTT. Amino acid sequence: CASSQGESSTDTQYF.

The J gene is TRBJ2-1, the V gene TRBV20-1; TRBD2 aligns across 11 bases. V lost 0 bases to trimming and J lost 9 bases; unmatched junction nucleotides: 7. CDR3 size: 15 residues. The germline CDR1 and CDR2 sequences are DFQATT and SNEGSKA (reference sequence). CDR3 sequence reads: CSARDRLAGGAEQFF. For the CDR3, the DNA is TGCAGTGCTAGAGATCGCTTAGCGGGAGGGGCTGAGCAGTTCTTC.

This clonotype was observed a few times. For the CDR3, the DNA is TGTGCCAGCAGCTTAGTTCTCGGGGGTTCACCCCTCCACTTT. This encodes CASSLVLGGSPLHF. The gene calls are TRBV7-9 and TRBJ1-6; D is perhaps TRBD1 (5 bases). The CDR3 loop spans 14 amino acids. Germline V lookup: CDR1 SEHNR, CDR2 FQNEAQ (reference sequence). Between the trimmed V and J ends, which lost 1 base and 9 bases, there was a span of 10 bases.

The chain employs TRBV6-4 and TRBJ2-3; weak D call: TRBD2 (5 bases). The CDR3 consists of 13 residues. The germline gives CDR1 MRHNA, CDR2 SNTAGT. Trimming left V 0 bases short and J 9 bases short, with 10 bases between. CDR3 nucleotides: TGTGCCAGCAGTGACTCTTTCTCGGGAACGCAGTATTTT. Translation: CASSDSFSGTQYF.

The V gene is TRBV5-1, the J gene TRBJ1-6; tentative D call: TRBD1 (6 bases). The CDR3 runs to 14 residues. The germline V and J ends were trimmed by 0 bases and 5 bases, with 6 bases remaining between them. Germline V gives CDR1 SGHRS, CDR2 YFSETQ. CDR3 in amino acids: CASSLGQDNSPLHF. For the CDR3, the DNA is TGCGCCAGCAGCTTGGGACAGGATAATTCACCCCTCCACTTT.

The chain has TRBV7-2 and TRBJ2-3; the match to TRBD2 covers 13 bases. Germline CDR1 reads SGHTA; CDR2 reads FQGNSA. CDR3 length equals 15 residues. J gave up 4 bases and V 11 bases, and 9 bases lay outside the gene matches. The CDR3 bases are TGTGCCGGCAATAGACTAGCGGGAGGCCCAGATACGCAGTATTTT. Protein sequence: CAGNRLAGGPDTQYF.

This clonotype has just a few counts. V is TRBV5-5 and J is TRBJ2-1; 10 bases map to TRBD1. CDR1 SGHKS and CDR2 YYEKEE come from the germline V gene (reference sequence). This CDR3 comprises 17 residues. Trimming cost V 0 bases and J 4 bases; bases outside gene matches: 7. This chain's CDR3 is CASSLGPRDRGYNEQFF. In nucleotides, the CDR3 is TGTGCCAGCAGCTTGGGGCCCCGGGACAGGGGTTACAATGAGCAGTTCTTC.

The chain combines TRBV20-1 with TRBJ1-4; D not certain. Germline loops: CDR1 DFQATT, CDR2 SNEGSKA (reference sequence). Trimming left V 2 bases short and J 2 bases short, with 6 bases between. This CDR3 comprises 13 residues. For the CDR3, the DNA is TGCAGTGCTAGATCGGGGACTAATGAAAAACTGTTTTTT. As protein: CSARSGTNEKLFF.

This clonotype turned up a few times. The chain links TRBV20-1 to TRBJ2-1; 7 bases are a match to TRBD1. Germline CDR1 and CDR2: DFQATT and SNEGSKA (reference sequence). J was trimmed by 6 bases and V by 6 bases; bases with no gene match: 8. This CDR3 has 13 amino acids. The CDR3 bases are TGCAGTGCGCTACGCAGGGACAGCAATGAGCAGTTCTTC. Protein: CSALRRDSNEQFF.

As DNA, the CDR3 is TGCGCCAGCAGCCAACCGGGACACCAAAACGAGACCCAGTACTTC. Protein: CASSQPGHQNETQYF. This sequence joins TRBV5-1 and TRBJ2-5; perhaps TRBD1 as D (6 bases). From germline, CDR1 is SGHRS and CDR2 YFSETQ. V was pared by 4 bases and J by 5 bases, with 18 bases between. The CDR3 has 15 residues.

This clonotype occurred a few times. The gene calls are TRBV24-1 and TRBJ1-2; no clear D. Germline CDR1 KGHDR, CDR2 SFDVKD. The CDR3 has 12 residues. V was shortened by 3 bases and J by 8 bases, with 9 bases between the two germline ends. The CDR3 sequence: CATSDPPYGYTF. CDR3 nucleotides: TGTGCCACCAGTGATCCCCCGTACGGCTACACCTTC.

The chain joins TRBV14 to TRBJ2-7; D not certain. Between the trimmed V and J ends, which lost 1 base and 3 bases, there was a span of 10 bases. The CDR3 extends over 14 amino acids. Germline V gene data show CDR1 as SGHDN and CDR2 as FVKESK. The CDR3, as DNA: TGTGCCAGCAGCCAAGCCGGCAGTTACTACGAGCAGTACTTC. Its translation: CASSQAGSYYEQYF.

This chain joins TRBV20-1 and TRBJ1-1; TRBD1 matches at 9 bases. The CDR3 runs to 13 residues. Germline CDR1 is DFQATT and CDR2 is SNEGSKA (reference sequence). The V segment lost 3 bases and the J segment 6 bases; nucleotides outside the gene matches: 5. CDR3 nucleotides: TGCAGTGCTAGTACAGGGGGCGAGGCTGAAGCTTTCTTT. Translated, it gives CSASTGGEAEAFF.

This clonotype was seen a few times. The V and J genes are TRBV4-2 and TRBJ2-3; 12 bases fit TRBD2. The V gene end was trimmed by 4 bases and the J gene end by 1 base; junction bases not matched to a gene: 12. There are 19 residues in the CDR3. Germline V gene lookup returns CDR1 LGHNA and CDR2 YNFKEQ. This chain's CDR3 is CASSLKTSGSTRGTDTQYF. DNA of the CDR3: TGTGCCAGCAGCCTCAAGACTAGCGGGAGTACCCGAGGCACAGATACGCAGTATTTT.

This chain connects TRBV12-3 or TRBV12-4 to TRBJ2-3, with 8 bases aligning to TRBD2. The CDR3 spans 16 residues. V was pared by 2 bases and J by 3 bases, with 7 bases of the junction left unmatched. The CDR3 nucleotides are TGTGCCAGCAGTTTACGGAGCGGGAGTGAGACAGATACGCAGTATTTT. It specifies CASSLRSGSETDTQYF.

This clonotype showed up many times. The chain carries TRBV3-1 and TRBJ2-1; D unresolved. Trimming removed 3 bases at V and 0 bases at J, with 6 bases between. Germline V gene sequence: CDR1 LGHDT, CDR2 YNNKEL (reference sequence). The CDR3 runs to 14 residues. The CDR3 loop is CASSQGLSYNEQFF. CDR3 coding DNA: TGTGCCAGCAGCCAGGGCCTCTCCTACAATGAGCAGTTCTTC.

This clonotype showed up just a few times. The chain combines TRBV7-2 with TRBJ2-1, with unresolved D. CDR3 size: 14 residues. Trimming removed 1 base at V and 10 bases at J, with 14 bases between. Germline V CDR1 and CDR2: SGHTA, FQGNSA. Written as DNA, the CDR3 is TGTGCCAGCAGCTTAGATCCCTTTTCGGGCGAGCAGTTCTTC. Amino acid sequence: CASSLDPFSGEQFF.

This clonotype was counted between two and nine times. The V call is TRBV29-1, the J call TRBJ1-1; D might be TRBD1 (6 bases). This CDR3 is 15 amino acids long. The germline V and J ends were trimmed by 4 bases and 3 bases, with 18 bases remaining between them. CDR1 is SQVTM, CDR2 ANQGSEA, per germline. The CDR3 loop reads CSVVEQVGAHTEAFF. CDR3 sequence (DNA): TGCAGCGTTGTAGAGCAGGTGGGGGCACACACTGAAGCTTTCTTT.

The chain links TRBV4-2 to TRBJ2-1, with 10 bases fitting TRBD2. Germline V CDR1 and CDR2: LGHNA, YNFKEQ. The length of the CDR3 is 16 residues. Trimming took 1 base from V and 3 from J; bases not matched to a gene: 3. CDR3 in DNA: TGTGCCAGCAGCCAAGTGGGACTAGCGAACTACAATGAGCAGTTCTTC. Translating it yields CASSQVGLANYNEQFF.

This clonotype has only a few counts. The chain recombines TRBV5-5 with TRBJ2-4; no clear D. The V end was cut by 3 bases, the J end by 6 bases, with 4 bases between. This CDR3 region has 11 residues. From germline, CDR1 is SGHKS and CDR2 YYEKEE (reference sequence). CDR3 bases: TGTGCCAGCAGCTGGTTAAACATTCAGTACTTC. This encodes CASSWLNIQYF.

V gene TRBV11-2 combines with J gene TRBJ2-1; TRBD1 agrees at 9 bases. The ends lost 6 bases at V and 6 bases at J; junction bases unmatched: 9. Germline V CDR1 and CDR2: SGHAT, FQNNGV. This CDR3 spans 15 amino acids. The chain's CDR3 is CASSYIRDRVNEQFF. DNA of the CDR3: TGTGCCAGCAGTTATATCCGGGACAGGGTCAATGAGCAGTTCTTC.

This rearrangement joins TRBV11-1 to TRBJ2-1; tentative D call: TRBD2 (6 bases). CDR3 size: 20 residues. CDR1 SGHAT and CDR2 FQDESV come from the germline V gene (reference sequence). V was pared by 4 bases and J by 4 bases, with 29 bases between. CDR3 loop: CASSSRRVSPRVAVYNEQFF. The DNA of the CDR3 is TGTGCCAGCAGCTCCCGACGAGTAAGTCCACGAGTAGCGGTTTACAATGAGCAGTTCTTC.